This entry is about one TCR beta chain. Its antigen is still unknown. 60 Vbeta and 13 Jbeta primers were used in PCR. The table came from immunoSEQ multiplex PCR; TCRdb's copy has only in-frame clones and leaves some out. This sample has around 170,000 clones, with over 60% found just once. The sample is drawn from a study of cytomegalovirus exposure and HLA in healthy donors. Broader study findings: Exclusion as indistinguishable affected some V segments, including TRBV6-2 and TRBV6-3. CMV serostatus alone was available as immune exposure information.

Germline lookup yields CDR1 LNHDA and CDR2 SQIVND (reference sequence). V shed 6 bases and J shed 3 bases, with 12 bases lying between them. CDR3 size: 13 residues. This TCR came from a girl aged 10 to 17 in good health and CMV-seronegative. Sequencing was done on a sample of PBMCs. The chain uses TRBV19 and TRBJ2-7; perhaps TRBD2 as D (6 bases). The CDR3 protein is CASSETSLYEQYF. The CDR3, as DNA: TGTGCCAGTAGCGAGACTAGTCTCTACGAGCAGTACTTC.